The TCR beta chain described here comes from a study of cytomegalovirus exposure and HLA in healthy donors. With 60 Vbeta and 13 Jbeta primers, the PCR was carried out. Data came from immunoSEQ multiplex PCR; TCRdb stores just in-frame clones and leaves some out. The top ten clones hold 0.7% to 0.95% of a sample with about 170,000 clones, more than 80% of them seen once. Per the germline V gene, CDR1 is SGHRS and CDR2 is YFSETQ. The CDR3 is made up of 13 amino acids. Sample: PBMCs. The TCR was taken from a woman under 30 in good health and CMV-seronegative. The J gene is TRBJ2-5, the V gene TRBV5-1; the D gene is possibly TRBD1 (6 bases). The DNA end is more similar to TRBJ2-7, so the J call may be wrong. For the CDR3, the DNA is TGCGCCAGCAGCTTGTCACAGGGCCACGAGCAGTACTTC. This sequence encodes CASSLSQGHEQYF.